This T cell receptor (beta chain) was identified during a study of shared clonotypes between healthy human individuals. Researchers ran the assay at a deep level. Roughly 210 ng DNA, tens of thousands of T cell genomes, went into each sorted-subset replicate PCR. Libraries were prepared by immunoSEQ multiplex PCR; TCRdb keeps only in-frame clonotypes and omits some of them. The data hold approximately 1,500,000 clones, with approximately 96% observed a single time. The J segment lost 4 bases and the V segment lost 5 bases, leaving 13 bases of the junction unmatched. CDR1 and CDR2 from the germline V gene are SGHTA and FQGNSA. The CDR3 extends over 18 amino acids. Study-wide points: Naive CD4 clonotypes overlapped across a few donors at approximately 5%. Generation of non-shared clonotypes was less probable than generation of clonotypes shared by all four donors.

Turning to this clone: Its target is unknown.

Sequences were obtained from naive CD4+ T cells sorted from blood. As to subset: CD45RA+ positively selected. J is TRBJ2-5 and V is TRBV7-2, with 13 nucleotides matching TRBD2. This receptor was obtained from a man aged 25 to 40 in good health. The CDR3 DNA reads as TGTGCCAGCAGCCTAGGGACTAGCGGGACCCCGAGTGTAGAGACCCAGTACTTC. This codes for CASSLGTSGTPSVETQYF.